This T cell receptor beta chain is drawn from a study of cytomegalovirus exposure and HLA in healthy donors. Study results and caveats: The investigators catalogued 150 to 200 TCR beta chains as cytomegalovirus-associated. Reportedly, cytomegalovirus status was diagnosed with high sensitivity and specificity. Three CMV-associated chains proved CMV antigen-specific in vitro.

This CDR3 has 14 residues. Per the germline V gene, CDR1 is GTSNPN and CDR2 is SVGIG (reference sequence). This table comes from immunoSEQ multiplex PCR, and its TCRdb copy is limited to in-frame clones, with some not included. The table lists 65,000 to 80,000 clones, approximately 94% of them singletons, with approximately 3.4% in the top ten. The 120-subject validation cohort, separate from the approximately 670-subject first cohort, included the donors. About this clone itself: Its target is unknown. The junction and the germline gene differ at one end; a read error may be behind it.

Specimen: PBMCs. The V gene is TRBV30, the J gene TRBJ1-5; 7 bases line up with TRBD1. The sequence was obtained from a woman under 30 in good health and CMV-seropositive. The CDR3 protein is CAWNTNLGGDRVSF. CDR3 bases: TGTGCCTGGAATACCAATCTCGGCGGAGACAGGGTCTCTTTT.